The present TCR beta chain was sequenced within a study of vaccination and CD4 T cells after COVID-19 (dated by TCRdb to 2022 to 2024). In the study overall: SARS-CoV-2 positivity had been established in the convalescent patients by nasal swab PCR, and mild disease was recorded in about 9 of these patients and severe disease in one. As controls, cultures received a CEFX viral epitope pool (the positive control), an HIV-1 Nef peptide pool (the negative control), or no peptide at all. Post-vaccine blood samples were collected a median of approximately 72 days after the second vaccine dose, ranging from about 13 to 241 days. In over 8 COVID-19 convalescent patients and a handful of infection-naive healthy vaccine recipients, the spike-specific CD4+ TCR repertoire before mRNA vaccination was compared with the repertoire after mRNA vaccination. The cultures were stimulated with overlapping spike peptide pools from SARS-CoV-2 and from the common cold coronaviruses HCoV-NL63, HCoV-OC43 and HCoV-229E. Post-COVID blood samples from convalescent patients were collected a median of around 100 days after diagnosis, with a range of 35 to 161 days. Each participant got two doses of either the Pfizer-BioNTech BNT162b2 vaccine (n=8) or the Moderna mRNA-1273 vaccine (n=2). The convalescent cohort comprised six males and four females, including two Hispanic individuals, seven Caucasians, two Asians and one multiracial person. Summary of the overall study and its limitations: In convalescent patients, nearly all vaccine-specific clones (304 of 307) were found to be mono-reactive for SARS-CoV-2 spike rather than cross-reactive with common cold coronaviruses. The median number of SARS-CoV-2-reactive clonotypes rose from roughly 20 after infection to 38 after vaccination, but the change was not significant. In convalescent patients, a median around 85% of post-vaccine SARS-CoV-2-reactive clones were detected only after vaccination, and vaccine-specific priming was suggested by this finding. The study included relatively few convalescent patients and did not analyze early timepoints after natural infection.

This clonotype qualifies as medium-sized (0.01 to 0.1%). Its specific antigen is unknown. No much larger clonotype is one base removed from it; base qualities were not supplied. Library preparation employed PCR. TCR sequencing of DNA from cultured CD4+ T cells used the Oncomine TCR Beta short-read assay at the Johns Hopkins FTIC core. The QIAamp micro DNA kit was used to extract genomic DNA from the cultured CD4+ T cells. Oncomine TCR Beta libraries from cultured CD4+ T cells were pooled using unique dual indexes and sequenced on an Illumina iSeq 100. On the study's bioinformatics: Non-productive sequences were filtered out, and CDR3s that did not start with C, did not end with F or W, or were shorter than 7 amino acids were discarded. Antigen-specific clonotypes were identified using the MANAFEST web application through comparison of peptide-stimulated wells with reference and other culture wells. For a clone to be called positive, the clone needed an FDR below 0.05, an odds ratio above 5, and a productive frequency above 0.1% in at least two of three replicate wells. Cross-reactive clonotypes were defined as significantly expanded in both SARS-CoV-2 spike wells and at least one common cold coronavirus spike condition. Similarity between CDR3 sequences was evaluated in R version 3.6.1 using Levenshtein distances (stringdist) and unrooted phylogenetic trees (ape). Through fastp at Q25 and MiXCR, TCRdb rebuilt clones from the public reads, retaining in-frame beta chains. Entries are consolidated by CDR3 protein sequence, retaining the most common genes and DNA. V and J calls and clone size were set by TCRdb, not the authors. The sample table holds about 7,600 distinct CDR3 sequences, of which 20% to 25% were seen once. The top ten clones comprise approximately 21% of the sample.

Interpreted using the paper, the treatment or condition label stands for: approximately 10-day PBMC culture with coronavirus spike peptide pools or control peptides (ViraFEST assay). To expand antigen-specific T cells with peptide pools and then pick out the expanded clonotypes through TCR sequencing, the study relied on the ViraFEST assay. The convalescent patients' positive SARS-CoV-2 PCR tests fell between March and December 2020, which was before the Alpha, Beta and Delta variants emerged in the United States. Around 2 million PBMCs per well were cultured in IMDM with roughly 5.2% human AB serum and 9 to 10 IU/ml IL-2, plus 10 ug/ml peptide pools. Half of the culture medium was replaced with fresh IL-2-containing medium on days 3 and 7. CD4+ T cells were isolated after approximately 10 days of culture through negative selection using the EasySep CD4+ T cell isolation kit. PBMCs were separated from whole blood using Ficoll-Paque Plus gradient centrifugation and then either used fresh or cryopreserved at -140C. Each culture condition was generally run in triplicate wells.

CDR1 and CDR2 are drawn from the germline V gene: SGHVS, FNYEAQ. V trim: 1 base; J trim: 8 bases; unmatched bases: 8. The CDR3, cysteine through phenylalanine, is 16 amino acids long. Only the CDR3 portion is preserved as DNA: 48 bases, with reading frame beginning at the first base. The receptor chain draws on TRBV7-6 and TRBJ1-6; TRBD1 fits 7 bases in the junction. The specimen comprised CD4+ T cells from blood, cultured in vitro, sampled after SARS-CoV-2 vaccination. The receptor's source is a human donor who had recovered from COVID-19. The CDR3 reads as follows: CASSLDLGGRDSPLHF. The DNA reads as follows: TGTGCCAGCAGCTTAGATTTAGGGGGCCGGGATTCACCCCTCCACTTT.